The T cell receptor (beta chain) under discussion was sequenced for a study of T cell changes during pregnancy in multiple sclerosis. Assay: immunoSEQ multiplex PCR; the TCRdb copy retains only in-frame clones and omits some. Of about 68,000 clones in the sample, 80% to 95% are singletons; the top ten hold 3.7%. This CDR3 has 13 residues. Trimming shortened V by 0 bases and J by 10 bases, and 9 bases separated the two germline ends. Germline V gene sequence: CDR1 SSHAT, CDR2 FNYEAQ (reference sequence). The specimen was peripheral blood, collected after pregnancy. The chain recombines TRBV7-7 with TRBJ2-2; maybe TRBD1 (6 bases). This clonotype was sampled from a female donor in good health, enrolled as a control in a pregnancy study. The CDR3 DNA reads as TGTGCCAGCAGCTTAGCGTCAGGGGTGGAGCTGTTTTTT. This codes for CASSLASGVELFF. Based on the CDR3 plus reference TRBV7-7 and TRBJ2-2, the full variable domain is GAGVSQSPRYKVTKRGQDVTLRCDPISSHATLYWYQQALGQGPEFLTYFNYEAQPDKSGLPSDRFSAERPEGSISTLTIQRTEQRDSAMYRCASSLASGVELFFGEGSRLTVL.